These 32 T cell receptor beta chains originate from one sample sequenced in a study of cytomegalovirus exposure and HLA in healthy donors. The PCR was carried out with 60 Vbeta primers and 13 Jbeta primers. Assay: immunoSEQ multiplex PCR; the TCRdb copy retains only in-frame clones and omits some. The data show roughly 190,000 clones, and the top ten clones hold about 6%. Sequencing used PBMCs. All receptors derive from a man aged 30 to 39 in good health and CMV-seronegative.

V and J are TRBV6-5 and TRBJ1-2; TRBD1 matches 8 bases. This CDR3 region has 15 residues. Per germline, CDR1 MNHEY and CDR2 SVGAGI. Trimming took 0 bases from V and 4 from J; bases not matched to a gene: 4. The CDR3 DNA follows: TGTGCCAGCAGTTACTCGATAGGACAGGGCTATGGCTACACCTTC. Translating gives CASSYSIGQGYGYTF.

This rearrangement joins TRBV5-4 to TRBJ2-2; TRBD1 agrees at 7 bases. Trimming at V came to 0 bases and at J to 4 bases, leaving 3 bases not matched to a gene. Looked up from germline, CDR1 is SGHNT and CDR2 is YYREEE (reference sequence). This CDR3 is built from 15 residues. The CDR3 nucleotides are TGTGCCAGCAGCTTGGGAGGGGGCCTCACCGGGGAGCTGTTTTTT. Its protein product is CASSLGGGLTGELFF.

The chain combines TRBV10-2 with TRBJ2-3, with TRBD1 matching over 7 bases. V trimming: 3 bases; J trimming: 2 bases; junction bases outside the gene matches: 5. Germline CDR1 WSHSY, CDR2 SAAADI. The CDR3 runs 15 residues. This CDR3 is CASSEWDSVTDTQYF. CDR3 DNA: TGCGCCAGCAGTGAATGGGACAGCGTCACAGATACGCAGTATTTT.

The rearrangement links TRBV9 to TRBJ2-2; 9 bases are shared with TRBD1. Per the germline V gene, CDR1 is SGDLS and CDR2 is YYNGEE. The CDR3 is made up of 17 amino acids. The V and J ends lost 4 bases and 3 bases, in that order; junction bases with no gene match: 10. CDR3 sequence reads: CASSSRDRAVYTGELFF. The CDR3, as DNA: TGTGCCAGCAGCTCGCGGGACAGGGCCGTATACACCGGGGAGCTGTTTTTT.

The chain links TRBV21-1 to TRBJ1-5. TRBV21-1 constitutes a pseudogene. The CDR3 contains 18 residues. The CDR3 coding sequence is TGTGCCAGCAGCCCTCTTACGGAGGGGATTTTGGATAATCAGCCCCAGCATTTT. It yields the protein CASSPLTEGILDNQPQHF.

The rearrangement links TRBV9 to TRBJ2-5, with 10 bases identical to TRBD1. The tail of the sequence fits TRBJ2-7 better, so the J call may be wrong. Germline CDR1 is SGDLS and CDR2 is YYNGEE. The CDR3 loop spans 18 amino acids. In nucleotides, the CDR3 is TGTGCCAGCAGCATAACCCGAGGCCCGGGACAGGGGCGGGACGAGCAGTACTTC. Its protein product is CASSITRGPGQGRDEQYF.

The chain recombines TRBV4-3 with TRBJ1-3; D remains ambiguous. Germline assignment: CDR1 LGHNA and CDR2 YSLEER. V was trimmed by 0 bases and J by 0 bases, leaving 6 bases between them. The CDR3 contains 15 residues. The CDR3: CASSQEASSGNTIYF. The CDR3 DNA is TGCGCCAGCAGCCAAGAGGCCAGCTCTGGAAACACCATATATTTT.

CDR3 in amino acids: CASSRGLAGSGANVLTF. The CDR3 nucleotides are TGTGCCAGTAGTAGGGGACTAGCGGGCTCTGGGGCCAACGTCCTGACTTTC. The chain carries TRBV19 and TRBJ2-6, with 12 bases fitting TRBD2. CDR3 length: 17 residues. Trimming took 4 bases from V and 0 from J; bases not matched to a gene: 1. In germline, CDR1 is LNHDA, CDR2 SQIVND (reference sequence).

A remark on this clone: A read error may account for a junction end that differs from germline. The rearrangement uses TRBV30 and TRBJ2-1, with 14 bases identical to TRBD2. In germline, CDR1 is GTSNPN, CDR2 SVGIG (reference sequence). CDR3 size: 14 residues. CDR3 nucleotide sequence: TGCTTAGGGACTAGCGGGGGTCATTCCAATGAGCAGTTCTTC. This sequence encodes CLGTSGGHSNEQFF. The whole variable domain, filled in from reference TRBV30 and TRBJ2-1, reads SQTIHQWPATLVQPVGSPLSLECTVEGTSNPNLYWYRQAAGRGLQLLFYSVGIGQISSEVPQNLSASRPQDRQFILSSKKLLLSDSGFYLCLGTSGGHSNEQFFGPGTRLTVL.

This chain connects TRBV5-4 to TRBJ2-5, with 9 positions matching TRBD1. Trimming cost V 3 bases and J 5 bases; bases outside gene matches: 8. This CDR3 is built from 15 residues. Germline V CDR1 and CDR2: SGHNT, YYREEE (reference sequence). CDR3 sequence (DNA): TGTGCCAGCAGCTCGGCACAGGGGGCAAGGGAGACCCAGTACTTC. It encodes CASSSAQGARETQYF.

The chain joins TRBV5-1 to TRBJ1-2; 7 positions match TRBD1. V shed 7 bases and J 1 base; nucleotides not matched to a gene: 7. CDR3 length: 14 amino acids. CDR1 is SGHRS, CDR2 YFSETQ, per germline. The CDR3 DNA is TGCGCCAGCGACCCGACAGGGCTTAACTATGGCTACACCTTC. It specifies CASDPTGLNYGYTF.

The rearrangement links TRBV29-1 to TRBJ2-5, with 7 bases lining up with TRBD1. The CDR3 has 12 residues. Germline V CDR1 and CDR2: SQVTM, ANQGSEA. V gave up 4 bases and J gave up 5 bases; unmatched junction bases: 4. CDR3 in DNA: TGCAGCGTTGGAGGGGGCTCGGAGACCCAGTACTTC. Translating it yields CSVGGGSETQYF.

The V gene is TRBV14, the J gene TRBJ2-7; D is possibly TRBD2 (6 bases). Trimming removed 6 bases at V and 0 bases at J, with 12 bases between. Germline CDR1 and CDR2: SGHDN and FVKESK. The CDR3 runs to 14 residues. The CDR3 here is CASSRTGVSYEQYF. For the CDR3, the DNA is TGTGCCAGCAGTCGAACGGGGGTCTCCTACGAGCAGTACTTC.

The CDR3 spells CASSIQGDYGYTF. CDR3 nucleotides: TGTGCCAGTAGTATACAGGGCGATTATGGCTACACCTTC. This chain joins TRBV19 and TRBJ1-2; D might be TRBD1 (5 bases). Trimming left V 2 bases short and J 5 bases short, with 9 bases between. Germline CDR1 LNHDA, CDR2 SQIVND (reference sequence). This CDR3 spans 13 amino acids.

This chain's CDR3 is CSRLGHYEQYF. The CDR3 nucleotides read TGCAGTCGACTCGGTCACTACGAGCAGTACTTC. The chain is built from TRBV29-1 and TRBJ2-7; no firm D call. CDR3 length equals 11 residues. Per germline, CDR1 SQVTM and CDR2 ANQGSEA.

This chain uses TRBV5-1 with TRBJ1-5; 9 nucleotides agree with TRBD1. The CDR3 consists of 14 residues. Unmatched junction bases numbered 3, after V lost 4 bases and J lost 4 bases. Germline lookup yields CDR1 SGHRS and CDR2 YFSETQ. CDR3 protein: CASSHGQGNQPQHF. Written as DNA, the CDR3 is TGCGCCAGCAGCCACGGACAGGGGAATCAGCCCCAGCATTTT.

The rearrangement joins TRBV5-4 to TRBJ2-1; TRBD2 might be the D (6 bases). The CDR3 length is 15 residues. Deletions cut 2 bases from V and 8 bases from J, with 17 bases between. Germline V lookup: CDR1 SGHNT, CDR2 YYREEE (reference sequence). Here the CDR3 DNA reads TGTGCCAGCAGCTTAGGACTACCCCCCCTCGATGAGCAGTTCTTC. Amino acid sequence: CASSLGLPPLDEQFF.

The rearrangement joins TRBV19 to TRBJ2-7; tentative D call: TRBD1 (5 bases). V was cut by 9 bases and J by 2 bases, with 14 bases left in between. The CDR3 contains 13 residues. Germline V CDR1 and CDR2: LNHDA, SQIVND (reference sequence). The CDR3 DNA reads as TGTGCCAGCAGGGTGCGAGGCGCCTACGAGCAGTACTTC. Protein product: CASRVRGAYEQYF.

The J gene is TRBJ2-1, the V gene TRBV7-3; 11 bases agree with TRBD2. Germline V gene data show CDR1 as SGHTA and CDR2 as FQGTGA. The CDR3 has 17 amino acids. J was trimmed by 4 bases and V by 0 bases; bases with no gene match: 5. The CDR3 DNA reads TGTGCCAGCAGCTTAACCCCAATAGCGGGAGGGTACAATGAGCAGTTCTTC. It codes for CASSLTPIAGGYNEQFF.

This chain links TRBV18 with TRBJ1-5, with TRBD1 matching 7 bases. Germline CDR1 is KGHSH and CDR2 is LQKENI. The V and J ends lost 0 bases and 5 bases, in that order; junction bases with no gene match: 4. The CDR3 spans 15 residues. As DNA, the CDR3 is TGTGCCAGCTCACCACCGTCAGGGGGAGATCAGCCCCAGCATTTT. It specifies CASSPPSGGDQPQHF.

V is TRBV6-1 and J is TRBJ1-4; 10 nucleotides align to TRBD1. CDR1 and CDR2 (germline): MNHNS, SASEGT. The CDR3 sequence is 14 residues long. The V gene end was trimmed by 5 bases and the J gene end by 8 bases; junction bases not matched to a gene: 5. The CDR3 DNA sequence: TGTGCCAGCAGTCAGACAGGGGGCGAGGAAAAACTGTTTTTT. Amino acids: CASSQTGGEEKLFF.

CDR3 DNA: TGTGCCAGCAGCGCCCCAGGGGTTGGTCAGCCCCAGCATTTT. Translation: CASSAPGVGQPQHF. The gene calls are TRBV7-8 and TRBJ1-5, with TRBD1 as a possible D gene (6 bases). This CDR3 spans 14 amino acids. Germline V lookup: CDR1 SGHVS, CDR2 FQNEAQ. V lost 5 bases to trimming and J lost 6 bases, with 14 bases between them. Complete variable domain (other parts from reference TRBV7-8 and TRBJ1-5): GAGVSQSPRYKVAKRGQDVALRCDPISGHVSLFWYQQALGQGPEFLTYFQNEAQLDKSGLPSDRFFAERPEGSVSTLKIQRTQQEDSAVYLCASSAPGVGQPQHFGDGTRLSIL.

The rearrangement joins TRBV13 to TRBJ2-7, with D uncertain. Trimming pared 4 bases from V and 4 bases from J, leaving 17 bases between. Germline V gene sequence: CDR1 PRHDT, CDR2 FYEKMQ (reference sequence). This CDR3 contains 15 residues. This CDR3 is CASSYSSRSTYEQYF. In DNA form, the CDR3 reads TGTGCCAGCAGCTATAGTAGCCGATCAACTTACGAGCAGTACTTC.

Written as DNA, the CDR3 is TGTGCCAGCCATCGTAGCGGCTATGGCTACACCTTC. It yields the protein CASHRSGYGYTF. The V and J genes are TRBV5-4 and TRBJ1-2; no clear D. This CDR3 has 12 amino acids. CDR1 is SGHNT and CDR2 is YYREEE in the germline V gene (reference sequence). V gave up 7 bases and J gave up 4 bases, with 11 bases separating them.

The chain recombines TRBV30 with TRBJ1-1; D uncertain. Germline CDR1 is GTSNPN and CDR2 is SVGIG (reference sequence). The V and J ends lost 2 bases and 7 bases respectively, with 8 bases between them. The CDR3 has 11 residues. CDR3 residues: CAWSPTLEAFF. The CDR3 nucleotides read TGTGCCTGGAGTCCGACACTTGAAGCTTTCTTT. Full variable domain (missing parts from reference TRBV30 and TRBJ1-1): SQTIHQWPATLVQPVGSPLSLECTVEGTSNPNLYWYRQAAGRGLQLLFYSVGIGQISSEVPQNLSASRPQDRQFILSSKKLLLSDSGFYLCAWSPTLEAFFGQGTRLTVV.

As regards this clone: Within the sample, other DNA sequences also encode this same CDR3. This chain links TRBV10-3 with TRBJ1-3; D ambiguous. Trimming removed 0 bases from V and 13 bases from J, with 7 bases in between. The CDR3 has 11 residues. Germline CDR1 reads ENHRY; CDR2 reads SYGVKD. CDR3 DNA: TGTGCCATCAGTGAGTCCGGAGTGATATATTTT. This sequence encodes CAISESGVIYF.

The rearrangement uses TRBV25-1 and TRBJ2-5, with TRBD2 as a possible D gene (5 bases). The V gene lost 4 bases and the J gene lost 7 bases, with 22 bases spanning the gap. CDR3 length: 16 amino acids. Germline CDR1 and CDR2: MGHDK and SYGVNS. The CDR3 bases are TGTGCCAGCAGTGGAGGGATAGACTGGAACGCGGGGACCCAGTACTTC. As protein: CASSGGIDWNAGTQYF.

This chain uses TRBV6-5 with TRBJ1-1; weak D call: TRBD1 (6 bases). Germline CDR1 and CDR2: MNHEY and SVGAGI. The CDR3 totals 14 residues. Deletions cut 6 bases from V and 3 bases from J, with 14 bases between. This chain's CDR3 is CASRLTGWDTEAFF. The CDR3 nucleotides are TGTGCCAGCAGACTAACAGGGTGGGACACTGAAGCTTTCTTT.

The CDR3 DNA follows: TGCGCCAGCAGTGAGTATCTAATAGGGGTTCGACAGACTGAAGCTTTCTTT. Amino acids: CASSEYLIGVRQTEAFF. This sequence joins TRBV10-2 and TRBJ1-1, with D perhaps matching TRBD1 (5 bases). This CDR3 has 17 amino acids. The germline CDR1 and CDR2 sequences are WSHSY and SAAADI. Trimming took off 1 base at V and 5 bases at J, with 20 bases between the two ends.

The chain is built from TRBV28 and TRBJ1-2; 7 bases line up with TRBD1. Unmatched junction bases numbered 9, after V lost 10 bases and J lost 7 bases. Germline lookup yields CDR1 MDHEN and CDR2 SYDVKM. This CDR3 contains 12 residues. CDR3 region: CATGQKHSGYTF. The CDR3 nucleotides read TGTGCCACGGGACAGAAACACTCTGGCTACACCTTC.

The rearrangement joins TRBV15 to TRBJ2-7; perhaps TRBD2 as D (5 bases). The germline V gene encodes CDR1 LNHNV and CDR2 YYDKDF (reference sequence). The V and J ends lost 4 bases and 1 base respectively, with 11 bases between them. The CDR3 sequence is 14 residues long. This CDR3 reads CATSNWEPSYEQYF. The DNA for the CDR3 is TGTGCCACCAGCAATTGGGAGCCTTCCTACGAGCAGTACTTC.

This chain uses TRBV27 with TRBJ2-1; 7 bases are a match to TRBD1. Trimming took 7 bases from V and 0 from J; bases not matched to a gene: 15. The CDR3 extends over 18 amino acids. CDR1 MNHEY and CDR2 SMNVEV come from the germline V gene (reference sequence). The CDR3 region is CASIPTGSILGSYNEQFF. CDR3 in DNA: TGTGCCAGCATACCGACAGGGTCAATCCTTGGCTCCTACAATGAGCAGTTCTTC.